This TCR beta chain emerged from a study of shared clonotypes between healthy human individuals. Study-wide background: Donors were two women and a few men aged 18 to 49. A donor's plate count was three for CD4 naive and three for CD4 memory; CD8 naive had two and CD8 memory one.

The CDR3 is made up of 14 amino acids. Trimming left V 5 bases short and J 6 bases short, with 16 bases between. Per the germline V gene, CDR1 is MNHEY and CDR2 is SMNVEV (reference sequence). This clone appeared a single time. The genomic DNA of each subset was split evenly across several immunoSEQ plates. Authors' data handling: There were no quality scores in the junction-only immunoSEQ sequences, so filtering differed. Method: immunoSEQ multiplex PCR; TCRdb's copy keeps in-frame clones and lacks some. V, J and clone size are taken as reported in that table, and D and trimming were inferred from the DNA itself. The sample contains 600,000 to 750,000 clones, 90% of which appear only once.

The receptor comes from a man younger than 30 in good health. Some clones in this sample may be carry-over from other donors' samples. Sequencing used memory CD8+ T cells from PBMCs. Subset denoted: CD45RO+ cells pooled with CCR7-negative TemRA cells. The chain couples TRBV27 to TRBJ1-1; no clear D gene. CDR3 loop: CASSETGRRSEAFF. The CDR3 coding sequence is TGTGCCAGCAGTGAAACCGGGCGACGATCTGAAGCTTTCTTT.